A single T cell receptor (beta chain) is shown here with its context. In the authors' methods: Estimation of nucleated cell counts was performed using reference gene primer amplification. The repertoire was sequenced with immunoSEQ multiplex PCR; TCRdb's copy has only in-frame clones and lacks some. The DNA gave D and trimming, while V, J and clone size come from that table. Of over 80,000 clones listed, over 70% are singletons. The data stem from a study of blood T cell repertoires in COVID-19. Study summary: Italy, Spain and the United States were the sources of the convalescent and acute COVID-19 samples. T cells, B-cell-depleted T cells, or PBMCs provided the cDNA or gDNA that served as material.

The TCR originated in a woman in her fifties or sixties with acute or convalescent COVID-19. The specimen sequenced was peripheral blood.

The DNA for the CDR3 is TGTGCCAGCACAACCACGGGACACGTGAACACTGAAGCTTTCTTT. It is translated as CASTTTGHVNTEAFF. The chain recombines TRBV7-9 with TRBJ1-1; the D gene is possibly TRBD1 (6 bases). Trimming removed 7 bases at V and 0 bases at J, with 15 bases between. Looked up from germline, CDR1 is SEHNR and CDR2 is FQNEAQ (reference sequence). CDR3 length equals 15 residues.